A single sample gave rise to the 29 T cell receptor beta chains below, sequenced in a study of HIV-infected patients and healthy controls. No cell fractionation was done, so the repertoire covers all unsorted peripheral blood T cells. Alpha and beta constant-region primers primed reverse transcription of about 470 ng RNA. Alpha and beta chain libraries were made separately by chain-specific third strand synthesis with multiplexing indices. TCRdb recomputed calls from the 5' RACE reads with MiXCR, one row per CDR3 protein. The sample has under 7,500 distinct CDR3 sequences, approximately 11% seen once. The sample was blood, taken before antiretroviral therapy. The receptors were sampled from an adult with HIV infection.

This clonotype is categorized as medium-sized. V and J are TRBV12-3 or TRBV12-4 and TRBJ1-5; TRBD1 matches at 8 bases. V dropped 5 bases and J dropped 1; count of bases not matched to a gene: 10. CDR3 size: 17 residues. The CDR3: CASSRSGTGLSNQPQHF. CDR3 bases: TGTGCCAGCAGTCGATCCGGGACAGGACTCAGCAATCAGCCCCAGCATTTT.

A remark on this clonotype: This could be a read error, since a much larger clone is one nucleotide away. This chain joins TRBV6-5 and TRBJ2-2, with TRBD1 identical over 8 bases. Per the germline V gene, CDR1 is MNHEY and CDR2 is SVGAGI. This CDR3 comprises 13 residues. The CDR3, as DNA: TGTGTCAGCAGCTACAGGGGGTCCGGGGAGCTGTTTTTT. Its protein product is CVSSYRGSGELFF.

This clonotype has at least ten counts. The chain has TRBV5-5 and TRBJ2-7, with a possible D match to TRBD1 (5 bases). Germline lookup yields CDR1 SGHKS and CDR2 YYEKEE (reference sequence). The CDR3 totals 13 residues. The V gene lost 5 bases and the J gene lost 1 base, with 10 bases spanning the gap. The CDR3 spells CASRPRQSYEQYF. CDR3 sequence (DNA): TGTGCCAGCAGGCCCCGACAGTCCTACGAGCAGTACTTC. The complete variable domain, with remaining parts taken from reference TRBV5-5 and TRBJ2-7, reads DAGVTQSPTHLIKTRGQQVTLRCSPISGHKSVSWYQQVLGQGPQFIFQYYEKEERGRGNFPDRFSARQFPNYSSELNVNALLLGDSALYLCASRPRQSYEQYFGPGTRLTVT.

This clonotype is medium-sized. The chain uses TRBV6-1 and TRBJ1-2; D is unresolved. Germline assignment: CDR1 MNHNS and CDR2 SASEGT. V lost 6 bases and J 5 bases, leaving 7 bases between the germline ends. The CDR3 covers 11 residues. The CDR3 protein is CASRTIYGYTF. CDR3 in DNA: TGTGCCAGCAGGACAATTTATGGCTACACCTTC.

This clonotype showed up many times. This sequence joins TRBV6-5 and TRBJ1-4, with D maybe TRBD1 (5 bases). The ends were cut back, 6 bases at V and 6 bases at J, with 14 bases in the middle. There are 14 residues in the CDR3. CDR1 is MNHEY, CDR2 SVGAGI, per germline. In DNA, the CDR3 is TGTGCCAGCAGCGAGGGACCGGCGGATGAAAAACTGTTTTTT. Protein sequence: CASSEGPADEKLFF.

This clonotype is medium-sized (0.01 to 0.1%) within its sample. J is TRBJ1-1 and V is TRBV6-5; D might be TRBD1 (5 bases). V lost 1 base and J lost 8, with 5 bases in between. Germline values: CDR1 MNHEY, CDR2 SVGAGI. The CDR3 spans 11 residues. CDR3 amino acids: CASSYWGEAFF. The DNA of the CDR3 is TGTGCCAGCAGTTACTGGGGGGAAGCTTTCTTT.

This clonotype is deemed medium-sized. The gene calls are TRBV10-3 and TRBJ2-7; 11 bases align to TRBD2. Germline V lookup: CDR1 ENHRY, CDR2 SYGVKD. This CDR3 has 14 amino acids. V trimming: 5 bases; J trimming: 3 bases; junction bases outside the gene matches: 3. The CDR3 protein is CAISNTSGSYEQYF. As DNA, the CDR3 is TGTGCCATCAGTAATACTAGCGGGAGCTACGAGCAGTACTTC.

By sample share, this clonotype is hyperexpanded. Here the CDR3 DNA reads TGTGCCAGCAGCCCTGGACAGGGGGCCGACGAGCAGTTCTTC. This encodes CASSPGQGADEQFF. V and J are TRBV4-2 and TRBJ2-1; 11 nucleotides line up with TRBD1. In germline, CDR1 is LGHNA, CDR2 YNFKEQ. The CDR3 loop spans 14 amino acids. J gave up 10 bases and V 4 bases, and 6 bases lay outside the gene matches.

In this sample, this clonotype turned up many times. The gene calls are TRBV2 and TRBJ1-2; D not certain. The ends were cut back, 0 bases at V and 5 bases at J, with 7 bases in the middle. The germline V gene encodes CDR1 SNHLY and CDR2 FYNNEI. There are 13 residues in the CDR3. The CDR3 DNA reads TGTGCCAGCAGTGAAGCGCTCGGGTATGGCTACACCTTC. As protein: CASSEALGYGYTF.

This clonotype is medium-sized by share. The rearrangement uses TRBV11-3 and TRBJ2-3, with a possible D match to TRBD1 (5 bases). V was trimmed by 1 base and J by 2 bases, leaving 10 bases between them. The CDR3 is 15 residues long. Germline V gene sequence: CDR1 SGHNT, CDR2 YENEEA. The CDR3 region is CASSLGGVDTDTQYF. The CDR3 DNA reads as TGTGCCAGCAGCTTAGGGGGCGTCGACACAGATACGCAGTATTTT.

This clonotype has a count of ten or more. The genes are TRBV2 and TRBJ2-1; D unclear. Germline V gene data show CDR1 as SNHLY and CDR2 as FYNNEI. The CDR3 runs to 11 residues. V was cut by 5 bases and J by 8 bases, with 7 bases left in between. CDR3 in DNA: TGTGCCAGCAGTATTCAGGATGAGCAGTTCTTC. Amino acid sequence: CASSIQDEQFF.

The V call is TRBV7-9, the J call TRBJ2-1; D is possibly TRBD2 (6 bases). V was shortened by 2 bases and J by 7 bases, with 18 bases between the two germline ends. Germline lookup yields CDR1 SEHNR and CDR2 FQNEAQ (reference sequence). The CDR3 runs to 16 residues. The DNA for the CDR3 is TGTGCCAGCAGCTTACGCAGGGAGGATATACCTAATGAGCAGTTCTTC. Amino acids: CASSLRREDIPNEQFF.

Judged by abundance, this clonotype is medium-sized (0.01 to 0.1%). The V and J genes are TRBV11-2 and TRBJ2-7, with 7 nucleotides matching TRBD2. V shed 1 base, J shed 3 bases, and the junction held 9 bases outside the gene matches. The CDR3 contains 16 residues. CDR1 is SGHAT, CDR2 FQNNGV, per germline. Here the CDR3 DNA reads TGTGCCAGCAGCTTAGCCTGGGGGGGAATGGACTACGAGCAGTACTTC. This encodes CASSLAWGGMDYEQYF.

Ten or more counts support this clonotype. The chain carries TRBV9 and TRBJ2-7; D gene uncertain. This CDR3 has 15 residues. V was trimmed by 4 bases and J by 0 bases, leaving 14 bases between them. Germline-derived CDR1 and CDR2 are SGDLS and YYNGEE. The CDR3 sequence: CASSPRIGVSYEQYF. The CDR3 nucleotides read TGTGCCAGCAGCCCCCGAATTGGGGTCTCCTACGAGCAGTACTTC.

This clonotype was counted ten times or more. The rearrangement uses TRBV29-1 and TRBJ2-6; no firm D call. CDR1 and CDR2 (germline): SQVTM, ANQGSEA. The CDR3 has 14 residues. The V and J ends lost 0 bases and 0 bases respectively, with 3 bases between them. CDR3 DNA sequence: TGCAGCGTTGAAGACGGCTCTGGGGCCAACGTCCTGACTTTC. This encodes CSVEDGSGANVLTF.

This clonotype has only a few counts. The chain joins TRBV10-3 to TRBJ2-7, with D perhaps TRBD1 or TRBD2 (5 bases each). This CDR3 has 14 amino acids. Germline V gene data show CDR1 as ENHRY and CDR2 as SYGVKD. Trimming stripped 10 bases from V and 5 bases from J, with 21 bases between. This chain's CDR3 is CATLRDRGSHEQYF. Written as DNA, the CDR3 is TGTGCCACGCTCCGGGACCGAGGGAGCCACGAGCAGTACTTC.

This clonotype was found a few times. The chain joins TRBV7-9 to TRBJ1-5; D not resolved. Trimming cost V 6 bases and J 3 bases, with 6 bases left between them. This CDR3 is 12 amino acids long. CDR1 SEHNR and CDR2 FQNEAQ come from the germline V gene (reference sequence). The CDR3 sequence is CASRGINQPQHF. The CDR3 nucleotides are TGTGCCAGCAGGGGAATCAATCAGCCCCAGCATTTT.

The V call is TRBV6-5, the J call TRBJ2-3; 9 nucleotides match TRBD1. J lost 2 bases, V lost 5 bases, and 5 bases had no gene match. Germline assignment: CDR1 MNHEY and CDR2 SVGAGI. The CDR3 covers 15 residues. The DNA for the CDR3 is TGTGCCAGCAGTCCTACAGGGGGCTTCACAGATACGCAGTATTTT. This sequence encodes CASSPTGGFTDTQYF.

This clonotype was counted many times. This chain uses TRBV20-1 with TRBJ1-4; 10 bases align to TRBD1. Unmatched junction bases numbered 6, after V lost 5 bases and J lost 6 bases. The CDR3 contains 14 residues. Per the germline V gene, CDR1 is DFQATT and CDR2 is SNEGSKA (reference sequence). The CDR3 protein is CSASTGTGDEKLFF. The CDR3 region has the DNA TGCAGTGCTTCAACCGGGACAGGGGATGAAAAACTGTTTTTT.

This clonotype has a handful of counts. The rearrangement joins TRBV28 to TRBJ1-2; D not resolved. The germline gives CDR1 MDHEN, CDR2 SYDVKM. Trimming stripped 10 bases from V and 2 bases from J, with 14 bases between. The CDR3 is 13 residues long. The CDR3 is CAIPPAGNYGYTF. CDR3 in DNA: TGTGCCATCCCGCCGGCGGGGAACTATGGCTACACCTTC.

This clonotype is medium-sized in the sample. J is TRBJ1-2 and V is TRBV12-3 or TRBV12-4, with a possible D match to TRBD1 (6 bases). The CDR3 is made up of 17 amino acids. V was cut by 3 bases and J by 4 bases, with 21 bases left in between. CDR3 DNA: TGTGCCAGCAGTTTTTCTCCTCCACAGGGCGGTCCCTATGGCTACACCTTC. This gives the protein CASSFSPPQGGPYGYTF.

The CDR3: CASSPAYSDTQYF. CDR3 in DNA: TGTGCCAGCAGCCCAGCGTATTCAGATACGCAGTATTTT. The gene calls are TRBV11-2 and TRBJ2-3; D not certain. This CDR3 is built from 13 residues. The V end lost 5 bases, the J end lost 4 bases, and 10 bases lay between the germline ends. Germline lookup yields CDR1 SGHAT and CDR2 FQNNGV. Drawing the rest from reference TRBV11-2 and TRBJ2-3, the complete variable domain is EAGVAQSPRYKIIEKRQSVAFWCNPISGHATLYWYQQILGQGPKLLIQFQNNGVVDDSQLPKDRFSAERLKGVDSTLKIQPAKLEDSAVYLCASSPAYSDTQYFGPGTRLTVL.

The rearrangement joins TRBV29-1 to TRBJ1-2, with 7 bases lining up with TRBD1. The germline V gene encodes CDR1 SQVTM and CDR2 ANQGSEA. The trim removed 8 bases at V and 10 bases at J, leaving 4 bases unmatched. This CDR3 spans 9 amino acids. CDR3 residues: CSSDRDYTF. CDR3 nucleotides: TGCAGCTCCGACAGGGACTACACCTTC.

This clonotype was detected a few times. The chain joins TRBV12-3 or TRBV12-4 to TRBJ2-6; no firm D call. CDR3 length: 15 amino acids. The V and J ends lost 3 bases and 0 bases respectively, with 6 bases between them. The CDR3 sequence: CASSFTSSGANVLTF. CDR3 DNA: TGTGCCAGCAGTTTCACAAGCTCTGGGGCCAACGTCCTGACTTTC.

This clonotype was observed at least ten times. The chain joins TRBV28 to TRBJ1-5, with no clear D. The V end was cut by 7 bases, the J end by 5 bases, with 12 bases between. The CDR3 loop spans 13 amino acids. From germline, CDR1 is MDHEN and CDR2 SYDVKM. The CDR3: CASILSWHQPQHF. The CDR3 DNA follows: TGTGCCAGCATTCTGAGCTGGCATCAGCCCCAGCATTTT.

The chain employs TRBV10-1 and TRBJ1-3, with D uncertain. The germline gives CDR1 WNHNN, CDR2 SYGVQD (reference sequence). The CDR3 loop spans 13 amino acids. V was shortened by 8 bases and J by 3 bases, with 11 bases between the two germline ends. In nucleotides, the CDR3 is TGCGCCAGCGCACAAATTCGTGGAAACACCATATATTTT. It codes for CASAQIRGNTIYF.

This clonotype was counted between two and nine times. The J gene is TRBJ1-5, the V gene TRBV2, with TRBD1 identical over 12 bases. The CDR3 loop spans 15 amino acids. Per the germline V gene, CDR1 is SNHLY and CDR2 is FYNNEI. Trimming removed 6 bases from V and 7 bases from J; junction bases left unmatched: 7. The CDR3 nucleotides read TGTGCCAGCAGCAAGGGACAGGGGGCGATCCAGCCCCAGCATTTT. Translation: CASSKGQGAIQPQHF.

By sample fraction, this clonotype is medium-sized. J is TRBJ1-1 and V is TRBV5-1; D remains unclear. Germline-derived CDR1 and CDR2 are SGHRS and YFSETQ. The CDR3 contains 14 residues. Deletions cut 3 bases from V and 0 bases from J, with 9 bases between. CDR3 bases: TGCGCCAGCAGCTGGACGGGTATGAACACTGAAGCTTTCTTT. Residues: CASSWTGMNTEAFF.

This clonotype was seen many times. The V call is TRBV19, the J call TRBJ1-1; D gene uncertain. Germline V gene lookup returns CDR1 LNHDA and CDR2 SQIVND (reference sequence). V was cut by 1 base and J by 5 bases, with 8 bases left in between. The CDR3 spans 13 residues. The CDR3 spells CASSIGAWTEAFF. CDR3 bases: TGTGCCAGTAGTATAGGGGCTTGGACTGAAGCTTTCTTT.